One and the same sample provided the 14 T cell receptor beta chains below, sequenced in a study of shared clonotypes between healthy human individuals. Assay used: immunoSEQ multiplex PCR; TCRdb lists only in-frame clones, some missing. The sample lists hundreds of thousands of clones, around 79% occurring once. The sequencing sample was made of PBMCs. The receptors shown here come from a woman aged 40 to 55 in good health. Some clones in this sample may be carry-over from other donors' samples.

The chain employs TRBV7-6 and TRBJ1-1, with 8 bases aligning to TRBD1. Losses at the gene ends were 4 bases for V and 3 bases for J; bases not matched to a gene: 1. The length of the CDR3 is 13 residues. From germline, CDR1 is SGHVS and CDR2 FNYEAQ. In DNA, the CDR3 is TGTGCCAGCAGCTCGGACAGGGACACTGAAGCTTTCTTT. Translated: CASSSDRDTEAFF.

V and J are TRBV18 and TRBJ1-1; D not resolved. V dropped 2 bases and J dropped 1 base, with 5 bases sitting between them. Germline V lookup: CDR1 KGHSH, CDR2 LQKENI. This CDR3 has 13 amino acids. The CDR3 loop is CASSPAANTEAFF. CDR3 nucleotides: TGTGCCAGCTCACCAGCAGCGAACACTGAAGCTTTCTTT.

The chain combines TRBV5-1 with TRBJ2-1, with TRBD2 matching over 10 bases. This CDR3 contains 15 residues. V shed 4 bases, J shed 4 bases, and the junction held 5 bases outside the gene matches. Germline V gene lookup returns CDR1 SGHRS and CDR2 YFSETQ. CDR3 in DNA: TGCGCCAGCAGCCCGGGACTAGCGACTTACAATGAGCAGTTCTTC. This encodes CASSPGLATYNEQFF.

J is TRBJ2-5 and V is TRBV5-1; D uncertain. The V gene's germline CDR1 is SGHRS and CDR2 YFSETQ. With 2 bases removed from V and 4 bases from J, the gap between germline ends came to 9 bases. The CDR3 is 13 residues long. The CDR3 nucleotides read TGCGCCAGCAGCTTTGACGGCGGAGAGACCCAGTACTTC. This sequence encodes CASSFDGGETQYF.

The sample holds a few counts of this clone. V gene TRBV11-2 combines with J gene TRBJ2-7; D unclear. The CDR3 runs 14 residues. Looked up from germline, CDR1 is SGHAT and CDR2 is FQNNGV. V was shortened by 0 bases and J by 8 bases, with 14 bases between the two germline ends. The CDR3 nucleotides are TGTGCCAGCAGCTTAGATAGGCAGGTATTACAGCAGTACTTC. It yields the protein CASSLDRQVLQQYF.

The V gene is TRBV5-4, the J gene TRBJ2-5, with TRBD2 as a possible D gene (6 bases). Trimming pared 3 bases from V and 4 bases from J, leaving 13 bases between. Germline CDR1 reads SGHNT; CDR2 reads YYREEE (reference sequence). The CDR3 covers 14 residues. CDR3 loop: CASSSEGTRETQYF. The DNA of the CDR3 is TGTGCCAGCAGCTCGGAGGGGACCAGAGAGACCCAGTACTTC.

The chain recombines TRBV9 with TRBJ2-3, with 7 bases lining up with TRBD1. CDR3 size: 14 residues. After removal of 4 bases from V and 4 bases from J, the junction contained 6 bases not matched to a gene. Germline CDR1 SGDLS, CDR2 YYNGEE. The CDR3 reads CASSSRGQADTQYF. The DNA of the CDR3 is TGTGCCAGCAGCTCCCGCGGACAGGCAGATACGCAGTATTTT.

The V call is TRBV5-4, the J call TRBJ2-1; no clear D gene. The CDR3 spans 13 residues. V lost 0 bases and J lost 7, with 8 bases in between. Germline lookup yields CDR1 SGHNT and CDR2 YYREEE (reference sequence). CDR3 DNA: TGTGCCAGCAGCTTGGCCCCGACGAATGAGCAGTTCTTC. Encoded protein: CASSLAPTNEQFF.

The rearrangement links TRBV6-1 to TRBJ2-1; possibly TRBD2 for D (5 bases). CDR1 MNHNS and CDR2 SASEGT come from the germline V gene. Trimming took 2 bases from V and 5 from J, leaving 13 bases between them. There are 15 residues in the CDR3. This chain's CDR3 is CASSERSGFNNEQFF. CDR3 nucleotides: TGTGCCAGCAGTGAACGGTCGGGATTCAACAATGAGCAGTTCTTC.

With regard to this clone: An end of the junction does not agree with germline; a read error may underlie this. The gene calls are TRBV5-4 and TRBJ2-2; D may be TRBD1 (6 bases). CDR3 size: 16 residues. CDR1 SGHNT and CDR2 YYREEE come from the germline V gene (reference sequence). As DNA, the CDR3 is TGTGCCAGCAGCTTGGGGGCCAGGGGAGACGCCGGGGAGCTGGTTTTT. Its translation is CASSLGARGDAGELVF.

V and J are TRBV9 and TRBJ2-5; D may correspond to TRBD1 or TRBD2 (6 bases each). Per the germline V gene, CDR1 is SGDLS and CDR2 is YYNGEE. The CDR3 totals 15 residues. Trimming shortened V by 2 bases and J by 4 bases, and 15 bases separated the two germline ends. As DNA, the CDR3 is TGTGCCAGCAGCGTGGGGATCGGGGGCGGAGAGACCCAGTACTTC. Its translation: CASSVGIGGGETQYF.

The chain couples TRBV9 to TRBJ2-7, with 9 bases that match TRBD2. This CDR3 region has 16 residues. CDR1 SGDLS and CDR2 YYNGEE come from the germline V gene. The ends lost 2 bases at V and 4 bases at J; junction bases unmatched: 10. In DNA form, the CDR3 reads TGTGCCAGCAGCGTTTCGGCGGGAGGGCCAACTTACGAGCAGTACTTC. It specifies CASSVSAGGPTYEQYF.

The chain is built from TRBV27 and TRBJ2-3, with 12 bases aligning to TRBD2. Germline values: CDR1 MNHEY, CDR2 SMNVEV (reference sequence). CDR3 size: 17 residues. The V and J ends lost 6 bases and 2 bases, in that order; junction bases with no gene match: 9. As DNA, the CDR3 is TGTGCCAGCAGACTTTTACTAGCGGGAGGAAACACAGATACGCAGTATTTT. It translates to CASRLLLAGGNTDTQYF.

The gene calls are TRBV5-4 and TRBJ2-1; 11 bases agree with TRBD2. V gave up 3 bases and J gave up 6 bases; unmatched junction bases: 2. The CDR3 is 14 residues long. In germline, CDR1 is SGHNT, CDR2 YYREEE (reference sequence). As DNA, the CDR3 is TGTGCCAGCAGCTGGGGACTAGCGGCCAATGAGCAGTTCTTC. Translation gives CASSWGLAANEQFF. Drawing the rest from reference TRBV5-4 and TRBJ2-1, the complete variable domain is ETGVTQSPTHLIKTRGQQVTLRCSSQSGHNTVSWYQQALGQGPQFIFQYYREEENGRGNFPPRFSGLQFPNYSSELNVNALELDDSALYLCASSWGLAANEQFFGPGTRLTVL.